These 12 T cell receptor beta chains were sequenced from one sample in a study of blood T cell repertoires in COVID-19. The data were produced by immunoSEQ multiplex PCR, yet TCRdb's version contains in-frame clones alone and is incomplete. Of some 200,000 clones listed, approximately 84% were seen once; the top ten hold roughly 7.6%. Sequencing input: peripheral blood. The receptors derive from a woman between 50 and 59 years old with active or convalescent COVID-19.

The V and J genes are TRBV24-1 and TRBJ1-5; 9 bases align to TRBD1. Germline loops: CDR1 KGHDR, CDR2 SFDVKD. The CDR3 loop spans 16 amino acids. J gave up 4 bases and V 4 bases, and 7 bases lay outside the gene matches. CDR3 bases: TGTGCCACCAGTGAGGGGACAGGGCTGGGGAATCAGCCCCAGCATTTT. The encoded protein is CATSEGTGLGNQPQHF.

This clone was counted only a few times. The rearrangement joins TRBV6-5 to TRBJ1-3; no definite D call. Trimming took 7 bases from V and 0 from J, leaving 10 bases between them. The CDR3 extends over 14 amino acids. Germline CDR1 is MNHEY and CDR2 is SVGAGI. Here the CDR3 reads CASNKVLSGNTIYF. CDR3 nucleotides: TGTGCCAGCAATAAAGTACTCTCTGGAAACACCATATATTTT.

The rearrangement joins TRBV4-2 to TRBJ2-1, with 7 bases that match TRBD1. Trimming removed 1 base from V and 8 bases from J; junction bases left unmatched: 11. Looked up from germline, CDR1 is LGHNA and CDR2 is YNFKEQ. The CDR3 loop spans 16 amino acids. The CDR3 here is CASSQGDRQGLHEQFF. The CDR3 DNA reads TGTGCCAGCAGCCAAGGCGACCGACAGGGATTGCATGAGCAGTTCTTC.

The chain uses TRBV9 and TRBJ1-2; 8 bases align to TRBD1. The CDR3 runs to 15 residues. The J segment lost 6 bases and the V segment lost 3 bases, leaving 10 bases of the junction unmatched. CDR1 SGDLS and CDR2 YYNGEE come from the germline V gene. CDR3 bases: TGTGCCAGCAGCGCGGGACAGGCCCCCAGGGATGGCTACACCTTC. Its translation is CASSAGQAPRDGYTF.

The chain recombines TRBV6-5 with TRBJ2-7; tentatively, D is TRBD1 (5 bases). Germline-derived CDR1 and CDR2 are MNHEY and SVGAGI. This CDR3 contains 13 residues. The germline V and J ends were trimmed by 2 bases and 8 bases, with 13 bases remaining between them. The CDR3 loop is CASSYAGWKQQYF. CDR3 sequence (DNA): TGTGCCAGCAGTTACGCAGGGTGGAAGCAGCAGTACTTC.

CDR3 coding DNA: TGTGCCAGCAGCGACCCTACAGGGGGGAACTATGGCTACACCTTC. This encodes CASSDPTGGNYGYTF. The rearrangement links TRBV5-6 to TRBJ1-2, with TRBD1 matching 8 bases. Looked up from germline, CDR1 is SGHDT and CDR2 is YYEEEE. The CDR3 is 15 amino acids. Trimming at V came to 4 bases and at J to 2 bases, leaving 7 bases not matched to a gene.

The chain employs TRBV7-2 and TRBJ2-1; a possible D gene is TRBD1 (7 bases). Trimming shortened V by 5 bases and J by 7 bases, and 27 bases separated the two germline ends. Germline V gives CDR1 SGHTA, CDR2 FQGNSA. This CDR3 comprises 18 residues. The CDR3 region is CASSPQSFVVRGANEQFF. The CDR3 nucleotides read TGTGCCAGCAGCCCGCAATCCTTCGTCGTCAGGGGGGCTAATGAGCAGTTCTTC.

The chain recombines TRBV5-6 with TRBJ2-7, with D possibly matching TRBD1 (5 bases). Trimming shortened V by 4 bases and J by 0 bases, and 17 bases separated the two germline ends. The CDR3 contains 16 residues. CDR1 is SGHDT and CDR2 is YYEEEE in the germline V gene. CDR3 in amino acids: CASSEAGSGLSYEQYF. In nucleotides, the CDR3 is TGTGCCAGCAGCGAAGCAGGGTCGGGTCTCTCCTACGAGCAGTACTTC. The complete variable domain, with remaining parts taken from reference TRBV5-6 and TRBJ2-7, reads DAGVTQSPTHLIKTRGQQVTLRCSPKSGHDTVSWYQQALGQGPQFIFQYYEEEERQRGNFPDRFSGHQFPNYSSELNVNALLLGDSALYLCASSEAGSGLSYEQYFGPGTRLTVT.

The chain uses TRBV4-1 and TRBJ2-7, with 8 positions matching TRBD2. CDR1 MGHRA and CDR2 YSYEKL come from the germline V gene. The CDR3 length is 19 residues. Trimming at V came to 1 base and at J to 2 bases, leaving 16 bases not matched to a gene. The CDR3 DNA follows: TGCGCCAGCAGCCAAGCGGGAGGGAGCGGGGCCCCAGTTGCCTACGAGCAGTACGTC. Amino acid sequence: CASSQAGGSGAPVAYEQYV.

The rearrangement uses TRBV5-6 and TRBJ1-2; D call uncertain. V was shortened by 4 bases and J by 3 bases, with 7 bases between the two germline ends. The CDR3 has 12 amino acids. CDR1 is SGHDT, CDR2 YYEEEE, per germline. The CDR3 spells CASSPRDYGYTF. CDR3 DNA: TGTGCCAGCAGCCCTCGAGACTATGGCTACACCTTC.

The J gene is TRBJ2-3, the V gene TRBV28, with a possible D match to TRBD2 (5 bases). The V end lost 6 bases, the J end lost 1 base, and 14 bases lay between the germline ends. The length of the CDR3 is 15 residues. Germline CDR1 MDHEN, CDR2 SYDVKM. CDR3 DNA: TGTGCCAGCAGCAGCGGAAGCCGGGGCACAGATACGCAGTATTTT. Translated: CASSSGSRGTDTQYF.

This clone has a handful of counts. This CDR3 reads CASSLVNGGSGNTIYF. DNA of the CDR3: TGTGCCAGCAGCTTAGTCAACGGGGGTTCTGGAAACACCATATATTTT. V gene TRBV7-6 combines with J gene TRBJ1-3, with TRBD1 as a possible D gene (5 bases). Looked up from germline, CDR1 is SGHVS and CDR2 is FNYEAQ. The CDR3 spans 16 residues. The V end lost 1 base, the J end lost 1 base, and 11 bases lay between the germline ends.